Listed below are T cell receptor beta chains from one sample, sequenced in a study of shared clonotypes between healthy human individuals. Produced via immunoSEQ multiplex PCR; TCRdb's table is partial and in-frame only. There are about 680,000 clones in the sample; 55% to 75% occur only once, and roughly 1.8% lies in the top ten. Sequencing was performed on memory CD4+ T cells sorted from blood. These receptors all come from a woman under 40 in good health. The CDR3 runs from the conserved cysteine through the conserved F or W. The order of the fields is J gene, V gene, D gene, clone size, CDR3 DNA, CDR3 protein. A D gene is named only where the DNA matches it firmly. Expanded clones are given a class, and other clones once, few, many or no size at all.

TRBJ1-1,TRBV6-6,-,-,TGTGCCAGCAGTTCAGCTACAGGGAACACTGAAGCTTTCTTT,CASSSATGNTEAFF
TRBJ1-2,TRBV28,-,-,TGTGCCAGCAAAGAAGGCCACTATGGCTACACCTTC,CASKEGHYGYTF
TRBJ2-7,TRBV6-5,TRBD2,many,TGTGCCAGCAGGGTTATTAGCGGGAACTACGAGCAGTACTTC,CASRVISGNYEQYF
TRBJ2-5,TRBV7-2,TRBD2,-,TGTGCCAGCAGCCTAACCCTGGGGGCTAGCGGGTCCGGGACCCAGTACTTC,CASSLTLGASGSGTQYF
TRBJ1-2,TRBV10-3,-,-,TGTGCCATCAGGACAGAACGACAGAGCTATGGCTACACCTTC,CAIRTERQSYGYTF
TRBJ2-2,TRBV2,-,-,TGTGCCAGCAGACCACGGGAGCTCGGGGAGCTGTTTTTT,CASRPRELGELFF
TRBJ2-2,TRBV5-1,TRBD2,-,TGCGCCAGCAGCTTGGGATTAGCGGGAGTGGCCGGGGAGCTGTTTTTT,CASSLGLAGVAGELFF
TRBJ2-3,TRBV7-9,TRBD1,-,TGTGCCAGCAGCTTCGGACAGGGGGCAGATACGCAGTATTTT,CASSFGQGADTQYF
TRBJ1-2,TRBV28,-,few,TGTGCCAGTCAGAGTAACTATGGCTACACCTTC,CASQSNYGYTF
TRBJ2-5,TRBV11-2,-,few,TGTGCCAGCAGCTTCGGACACGAGACCCAGTACTTC,CASSFGHETQYF
TRBJ2-7,TRBV14,TRBD2,-,TGTGCCAGCAGCCAAGCGCCTAGCGGGAAGACCTACGAGCAGTACTTC,CASSQAPSGKTYEQYF
TRBJ2-5,TRBV19,TRBD2,few,TGTGCCAGTAGCTCGCCGGGACTAGGGTTGGCGACCCAGTACTTC,CASSSPGLGLATQYF
TRBJ1-1,TRBV30,TRBD1,-,TGTGCCTGGAGTGTACGCAACTACCTCCGGGACAGGGGAAACACTGAAGCTTTCTTT,CAWSVRNYLRDRGNTEAFF
TRBJ2-7,TRBV28,TRBD1,-,TGTGCCAGCAGTCCTACCGGGACAGGGGCCGAGGAGCAGTACTTC,CASSPTGTGAEEQYF
TRBJ2-7,TRBV11-2,-,-,TGTGCCAGCAGCTCCCCGGGCCGGAAGGGCGAGCAGTACTTC,CASSSPGRKGEQYF
TRBJ1-5,TRBV28,-,once,TGTGCCAGCAGTTTGGCCGGGACAAAAAGCAATCAGCCCCAGCATTTT,CASSLAGTKSNQPQHF
TRBJ2-1,TRBV7-9,TRBD2,-,TGTGCCAGCAGCTCCTCGCGGGGACTAGCGGGAGATGGGGAGCAGTTCTTC,CASSSSRGLAGDGEQFF
TRBJ2-5,TRBV29-1,TRBD2,once,TGCAGCGTTGGGGCTAGCGGTAGTGAGACCCAGTACTTC,CSVGASGSETQYF
TRBJ1-3,TRBV5-6,-,-,TGTGCCAGCAGCTTGGTGGGGGCGCTGGGAAACACCATATATTTT,CASSLVGALGNTIYF
TRBJ2-7,TRBV29-1,TRBD1,-,TGCAGCGTTCGATTTCCGACAGGGGTCGAGCAGTACTTC,CSVRFPTGVEQYF
TRBJ1-5,TRBV2,-,-,TGTGCCAGCAGTGCTGGGACCAACAATCAGCCCCAGCATTTT,CASSAGTNNQPQHF
TRBJ2-1,TRBV28,-,once,TGTGCCAGCTCAAATCGGGATGAGCAGTTCTTC,CASSNRDEQFF
TRBJ1-1,TRBV19,TRBD1,-,TGTGCCAGTAGTAAAGCCCCCGGGACAGGGGGATTAGGAACTGAAGCTTTCTTT,CASSKAPGTGGLGTEAFF
TRBJ2-2,TRBV10-2,-,medium-sized,TGCGCCAGTAGGGACGATAACACCGGGGAGCTGTTTTTT,CASRDDNTGELFF
TRBJ1-2,TRBV9,TRBD1,once,TGTGCCAGCAGCGGCGACAGGGGGTTTGGCTACACCTTC,CASSGDRGFGYTF
TRBJ2-1,TRBV11-3,TRBD1,-,TGTGCCAGCAGCGCAGGGGGCGGAGAGTTAGCCTACAATGAGCAGTTCTTC,CASSAGGGELAYNEQFF
TRBJ1-1,TRBV19,-,-,TGTGCCAGTAGTATCACTAGTACCTCGACCACTGAAGCTTTCTTT,CASSITSTSTTEAFF
TRBJ2-5,TRBV5-1,TRBD2,-,TGCGCCAGCAGAAAGACTAGCGGGAGACTTGAGACCCAGTACTTC,CASRKTSGRLETQYF
TRBJ2-1,TRBV7-3,TRBD2,-,TGTGCCAGCAGTATCGGACTAGCCATGGCCCATGAGCAGTTCTTC,CASSIGLAMAHEQFF
TRBJ1-5,TRBV6-5,TRBD1,-,TGTGCCAGCAGTTACTCGGACAGGGGGGAACAGCCCCAGCATTTT,CASSYSDRGEQPQHF
TRBJ1-1,TRBV6-6,TRBD1,few,TGTGCCAGCAGTTACGGTGACAGGGACGGTGAAGCTTTCTTT,CASSYGDRDGEAFF
TRBJ1-1,TRBV5-1,TRBD1,-,TGCGCCAGCAGCAAAGGACAGGGGGACACTGAAGCTTTCTTT,CASSKGQGDTEAFF
TRBJ1-2,TRBV10-3,-,once,TGTGCCATCAGTGAGTCAGAGGGTTATGGCTACACCTTC,CAISESEGYGYTF
TRBJ1-2,TRBV7-8,-,-,TGTGCCAGCAGCTTAATCCCAGGACCCTATGGCTACACCTTC,CASSLIPGPYGYTF
TRBJ1-5,TRBV27,TRBD1,-,TGTGCCAGCAGTTCACAGGGGGTACAGCCCCAGCATTTT,CASSSQGVQPQHF
TRBJ1-2,TRBV4-1,-,-,TGCGCCAGCAGCCCACGCGGTACGGAAGGTAGCTATGGCTACACCTTC,CASSPRGTEGSYGYTF
TRBJ2-5,TRBV4-1,TRBD2,-,TGCGCCAGCAGCCAGGCTCTAGCGGGAGCGAAAGAGACCCAGTACTTC,CASSQALAGAKETQYF
TRBJ2-5,TRBV7-3,-,-,TGTGCCAGCAGCTTAAGCGGGAAAGAGACCCAGTACTTC,CASSLSGKETQYF
TRBJ2-1,TRBV9,-,-,TGTGCCAGCAGTTTAACGGGGGAACTGGGAGTTGAGCAGTTCTTC,CASSLTGELGVEQFF
TRBJ2-7,TRBV6-5,-,-,TGTGCCAGCAGTTACGGGGTCGGGCAGTTCTACGAGCAGTACTTC,CASSYGVGQFYEQYF
TRBJ1-5,TRBV28,TRBD1,few,TGTGCCAGTTACAGGGGGCGAGGTCAGCCCCAGCATTTT,CASYRGRGQPQHF
TRBJ1-1,TRBV6-6,TRBD1,few,TGTGCCAGCGAAACACAGGGGGTGCACACTGAAGCTTTCTTT,CASETQGVHTEAFF
TRBJ2-3,TRBV5-1,-,-,TGCGCCAGCAGCTTGGTAGGGATAGCGTTTGGCACAGATACGCAGTATTTT,CASSLVGIAFGTDTQYF
TRBJ1-3,TRBV28,TRBD1,-,TGTGCCAGCTTCCGACCCGGGACAGGCGGAAACACCATATATTTT,CASFRPGTGGNTIYF
TRBJ2-7,TRBV5-1,TRBD1,-,TGCGCCAGCAGCTTCGGACAGGCCTACGAGCAGTACTTC,CASSFGQAYEQYF
TRBJ1-3,TRBV7-9,-,few,TGTGCCAGCACCGGCCGGGGTGACGGAAACACCATATATTTT,CASTGRGDGNTIYF
TRBJ1-1,TRBV27,-,-,TGTGCCAGCAGTTCACCCCCCCGGAGGACTGAAGCTTTCTTT,CASSSPPRRTEAFF
TRBJ1-4,TRBV5-1,-,-,TGCGCCAGCAGCTTGGATGGGATGAATAATGAAAAACTGTTTTTT,CASSLDGMNNEKLFF
TRBJ1-1,TRBV2,TRBD1,-,TGTGCCACCATGGGGGACAGGGGCACTGAAGCTTTCTTT,CATMGDRGTEAFF
TRBJ1-2,TRBV2,TRBD1,-,TGTGCCAGCAGTGGACCACAGGGGGATGGCTACACCTTC,CASSGPQGDGYTF
TRBJ2-7,TRBV5-1,-,once,TGCGCCAGCAGCTTGGCCGGTGGCGGGACCGGCTACGAGCAGTACTTC,CASSLAGGGTGYEQYF
TRBJ2-2,TRBV29-1,TRBD1,-,TGCAGCGTTGTCAGGGGGCATAACACCGGGGAGCTGTTTTTT,CSVVRGHNTGELFF
TRBJ1-4,TRBV11-2,-,-,TGTGCCAGCAGCATCGGACGCCCAGACCGAGAAAAACTGTTTTTT,CASSIGRPDREKLFF
TRBJ1-1,TRBV5-6,-,-,TGTGCCACTACGAAGGGACGTCCGTTCACTGAAGCTTTCTTT,CATTKGRPFTEAFF
TRBJ2-6,TRBV11-3,-,-,TGTGCCAGCAGCCCCGGGTCAGGGGCCAACGTCCTGACTTTC,CASSPGSGANVLTF
TRBJ1-5,TRBV4-1,-,-,TGCGCCAGCAGCCGCGGGTTTGGGGGATCTTATAGCAATCAGCCCCAGCATTTT,CASSRGFGGSYSNQPQHF